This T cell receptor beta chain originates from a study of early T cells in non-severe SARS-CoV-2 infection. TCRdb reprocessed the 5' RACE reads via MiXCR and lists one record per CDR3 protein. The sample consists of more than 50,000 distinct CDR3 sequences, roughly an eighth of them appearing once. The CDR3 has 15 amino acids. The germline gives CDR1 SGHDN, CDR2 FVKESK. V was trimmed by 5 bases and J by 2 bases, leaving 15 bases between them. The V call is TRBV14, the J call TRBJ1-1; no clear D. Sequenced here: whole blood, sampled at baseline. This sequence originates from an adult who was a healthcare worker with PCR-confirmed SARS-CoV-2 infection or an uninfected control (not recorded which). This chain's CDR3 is CASSNPGRRNTEAFF. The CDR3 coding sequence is TGTGCCAGCAGCAATCCGGGAAGAAGAAACACTGAAGCTTTCTTT.